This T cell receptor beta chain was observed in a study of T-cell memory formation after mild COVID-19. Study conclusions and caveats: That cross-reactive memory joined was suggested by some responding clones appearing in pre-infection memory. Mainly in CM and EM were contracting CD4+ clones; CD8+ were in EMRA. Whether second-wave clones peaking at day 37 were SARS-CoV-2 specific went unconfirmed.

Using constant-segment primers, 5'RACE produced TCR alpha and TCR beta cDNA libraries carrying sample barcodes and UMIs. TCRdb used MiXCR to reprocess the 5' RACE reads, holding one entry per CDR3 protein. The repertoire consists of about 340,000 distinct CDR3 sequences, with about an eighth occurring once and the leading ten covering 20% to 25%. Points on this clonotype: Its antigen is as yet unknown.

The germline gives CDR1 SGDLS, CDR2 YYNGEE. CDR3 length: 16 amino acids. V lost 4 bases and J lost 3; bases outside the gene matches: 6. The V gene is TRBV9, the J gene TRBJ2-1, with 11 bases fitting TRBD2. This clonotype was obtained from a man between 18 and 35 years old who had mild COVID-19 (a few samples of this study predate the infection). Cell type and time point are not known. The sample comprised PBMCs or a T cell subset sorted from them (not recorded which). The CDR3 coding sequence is TGTGCCAGCAGCTCGAGACTAGCGGGAAGCTACAATGAGCAGTTCTTC. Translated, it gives CASSSRLAGSYNEQFF. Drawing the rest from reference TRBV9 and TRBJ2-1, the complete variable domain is DSGVTQTPKHLITATGQRVTLRCSPRSGDLSVYWYQQSLDQGLQFLIQYYNGEERAKGNILERFSAQQFPDLHSELNLSSLELGDSALYFCASSSRLAGSYNEQFFGPGTRLTVL.